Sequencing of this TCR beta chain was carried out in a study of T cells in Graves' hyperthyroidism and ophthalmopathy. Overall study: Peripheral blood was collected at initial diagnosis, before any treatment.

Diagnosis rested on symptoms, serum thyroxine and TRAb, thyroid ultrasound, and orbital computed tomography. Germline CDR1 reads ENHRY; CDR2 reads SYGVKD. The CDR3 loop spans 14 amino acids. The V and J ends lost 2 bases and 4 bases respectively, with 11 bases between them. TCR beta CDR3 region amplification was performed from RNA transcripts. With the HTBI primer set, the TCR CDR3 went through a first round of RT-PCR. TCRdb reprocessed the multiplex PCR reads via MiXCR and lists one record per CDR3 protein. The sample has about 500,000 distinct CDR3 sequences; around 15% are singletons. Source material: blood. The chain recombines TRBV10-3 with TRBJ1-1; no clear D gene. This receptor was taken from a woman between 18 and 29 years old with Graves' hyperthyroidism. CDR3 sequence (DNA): TGTGCCATCAGTGAGAGGGCGTTGGGCACTGAAGCTTTCTTT. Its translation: CAISERALGTEAFF.